The 6 T cell receptor beta chains given below trace back to one sample, sequenced in a study of OX40 agonist ivuxolimab in advanced cancers. The repertoire was sequenced with immunoSEQ multiplex PCR; TCRdb's copy has only in-frame clones and lacks some. The data hold about 68,000 clones, with roughly nine tenths observed a single time. The source was CD4+ or CD8+ T cells sorted from blood, collected in a trial of the OX40 agonist ivuxolimab. The receptors were sampled from an adult with an advanced solid tumor such as melanoma, head and neck, liver or kidney cancer.

The gene calls are TRBV19 and TRBJ2-7, with 10 positions matching TRBD1. Looked up from germline, CDR1 is LNHDA and CDR2 is SQIVND (reference sequence). Trimming cost V 3 bases and J 9 bases; bases outside gene matches: 5. CDR3 size: 13 residues. The CDR3: CASSIGTGEGQYF. CDR3 in DNA: TGTGCCAGTAGTATCGGGACAGGGGAAGGGCAGTACTTC.

The rearrangement joins TRBV28 to TRBJ1-2; 7 nucleotides align to TRBD1. CDR3 length: 14 residues. V lost 5 bases to trimming and J lost 4 bases; unmatched junction nucleotides: 7. Germline V lookup: CDR1 MDHEN, CDR2 SYDVKM. The CDR3 protein is CASSPPTGSYGYTF. Written as DNA, the CDR3 is TGTGCCAGCAGTCCACCGACAGGGTCCTATGGCTACACCTTC.

The chain links TRBV30 to TRBJ1-6; D not certain. The V gene lost 0 bases and the J gene lost 10 bases, with 19 bases spanning the gap. The CDR3 length is 16 residues. Germline V lookup: CDR1 GTSNPN, CDR2 SVGIG (reference sequence). The CDR3 sequence is CAWSVLGRIVGSPLHF. The CDR3 DNA follows: TGTGCCTGGAGTGTACTTGGCCGGATCGTTGGATCACCCCTCCACTTT.

V usage is TRBV6-5 and J usage is TRBJ1-1, with D perhaps TRBD1 (5 bases). The CDR3 is made up of 14 amino acids. Germline loops: CDR1 MNHEY, CDR2 SVGAGI. Trimming cost V 6 bases and J 4 bases, with 15 bases left between them. In DNA form, the CDR3 reads TGTGCCAGCAGCCGGCTTCAGGGAAGCACTGAAGCTTTCTTT. It codes for CASSRLQGSTEAFF.

The chain combines TRBV4-1 with TRBJ2-5; TRBD2 agrees at 12 bases. The germline gives CDR1 MGHRA, CDR2 YSYEKL. The length of the CDR3 is 16 residues. The J segment lost 5 bases and the V segment lost 2 bases, leaving 6 bases of the junction unmatched. CDR3 nucleotide sequence: TGCGCCAGCAGCCAATCCCTAGCGGGAGGGCTGGAGACCCAGTACTTC. Its translation is CASSQSLAGGLETQYF.

V gene TRBV28 combines with J gene TRBJ2-7; D is undetermined. The CDR3 is 13 amino acids. Looked up from germline, CDR1 is MDHEN and CDR2 is SYDVKM. Trimming took off 4 bases at V and 2 bases at J, with 9 bases between the two ends. The CDR3 nucleotides are TGTGCCAGCAGTTCCCCACTTCCCTACGAGCAGTACTTC. This encodes CASSSPLPYEQYF.